A single sample gave rise to the 19 T cell receptor beta chains below, sequenced in a study of T cell clones after liver transplantation. Some clones are missing from TCRdb's copy, which holds only in-frame ones; the method was immunoSEQ multiplex PCR. The sample comprises around 110,000 clones, 90% of which are singletons, and about 0.8% rests with the top ten. Sequencing used CD4+ T cells from blood, obtained 12 months after liver transplant. These receptors all stem from a human patient who received a liver transplant. Part of the T cells may come from the graft donor.

The rearrangement uses TRBV7-2 and TRBJ1-3; D is ambiguous. In germline, CDR1 is SGHTA, CDR2 FQGNSA. V gave up 1 base and J gave up 11 bases, with 12 bases separating them. The CDR3 sequence is 13 residues long. DNA for the CDR3: TGTGCCAGCAGCTTAGAGGCCACCGGGCCCATATATTTT. Its protein is CASSLEATGPIYF.

The chain employs TRBV28 and TRBJ2-5; weak D call: TRBD1 (5 bases). V lost 5 bases, J lost 2 bases, and 15 bases lay in between. The germline CDR1 and CDR2 sequences are MDHEN and SYDVKM. This CDR3 spans 15 amino acids. DNA of the CDR3: TGTGCCAGCAGTCTATACTCGTCAGGGCAAGAGACCCAGTACTTC. It specifies CASSLYSSGQETQYF.

V gene TRBV14 combines with J gene TRBJ2-1; D perhaps matches TRBD1 (6 bases). Trimming cost V 3 bases and J 4 bases, with 7 bases left between them. Germline loops: CDR1 SGHDN, CDR2 FVKESK. There are 13 residues in the CDR3. The CDR3 coding sequence is TGTGCCAGCAGCCAGACAGGTTACAATGAGCAGTTCTTC. Translating gives CASSQTGYNEQFF.

This chain joins TRBV14 and TRBJ2-3, with D uncertain. There are 14 residues in the CDR3. Looked up from germline, CDR1 is SGHDN and CDR2 is FVKESK. Trimming pared 1 base from V and 2 bases from J, leaving 7 bases between. CDR3 coding DNA: TGTGCCAGCAGCCAAGGGCTTATCACAGATACGCAGTATTTT. Translated: CASSQGLITDTQYF.

This sequence joins TRBV5-4 and TRBJ2-3; TRBD2 is a possible D gene (6 bases). Deletions cut 4 bases from V and 4 bases from J, with 13 bases between. This CDR3 is 14 amino acids long. CDR1 is SGHNT and CDR2 is YYREEE in the germline V gene (reference sequence). CDR3 bases: TGTGCCAGCAGCGGGGAGGTCGGGGCAGATACGCAGTATTTT. Residues: CASSGEVGADTQYF.

The J gene is TRBJ2-2, the V gene TRBV7-6, with D possibly being TRBD2 (5 bases). Trimming left V 9 bases short and J 2 bases short, with 10 bases between. Germline lookup yields CDR1 SGHVS and CDR2 FNYEAQ. CDR3 size: 13 residues. The CDR3 DNA is TGTGCCAGTGGAGCGGTTAACACCGGGGAGCTGTTTTTT. Encoded protein: CASGAVNTGELFF. The full variable domain, rest sourced from reference TRBV7-6 and TRBJ2-2, is GAGVSQSPRYKVTKRGQDVALRCDPISGHVSLYWYRQALGQGPEFLTYFNYEAQQDKSGLPNDRFSAERPEGSISTLTIQRTEQRDSAMYRCASGAVNTGELFFGEGSRLTVL.

This chain's CDR3 is CASRPGTGAGEQYF. Written as DNA, the CDR3 is TGCGCCAGCAGACCCGGGACAGGGGCCGGCGAGCAGTACTTC. The rearrangement links TRBV5-1 to TRBJ2-7; 10 nucleotides align to TRBD1. In germline, CDR1 is SGHRS, CDR2 YFSETQ. CDR3 size: 14 residues. Unmatched junction bases numbered 8, after V lost 5 bases and J lost 6 bases.

The rearrangement joins TRBV30 to TRBJ1-6; D not resolved. From germline, CDR1 is GTSNPN and CDR2 SVGIG (reference sequence). The CDR3 spans 15 residues. V was trimmed by 0 bases and J by 8 bases, leaving 14 bases between them. This chain's CDR3 is CAWSVGGTMDSPLHF. The CDR3, as DNA: TGTGCCTGGAGTGTAGGTGGCACCATGGATTCACCCCTCCACTTT.

The CDR3 loop is CASTRRRAAAGELFF. Written as DNA, the CDR3 is TGTGCCAGCACCCGCCGCAGGGCGGCTGCCGGGGAGCTGTTTTTT. The chain joins TRBV19 to TRBJ2-2, with a weak D call TRBD1 (5 bases). The CDR3 consists of 15 residues. CDR1 is LNHDA, CDR2 SQIVND, per germline (reference sequence). V dropped 9 bases and J dropped 6 bases, with 20 bases sitting between them.

A few counts support this clone. V gene TRBV5-4 combines with J gene TRBJ2-1, with TRBD2 matching 15 bases. CDR3 length: 16 amino acids. The germline V gene encodes CDR1 SGHNT and CDR2 YYREEE (reference sequence). Germline trimming cut 0 bases from V and 7 bases from J; bases unmatched to any gene: 2. Here the CDR3 reads CASSLGGTSGRNEQFF. CDR3 nucleotide sequence: TGTGCCAGCAGCTTGGGAGGGACTAGCGGGAGGAATGAGCAGTTCTTC.

The chain combines TRBV7-2 with TRBJ1-3; no firm D call. CDR3 length: 15 amino acids. Looked up from germline, CDR1 is SGHTA and CDR2 is FQGNSA. Trimming pared 5 bases from V and 4 bases from J, leaving 15 bases between. This chain's CDR3 is CASSARSEGGNTIYF. CDR3 sequence (DNA): TGTGCCAGCAGCGCACGAAGCGAAGGAGGAAACACCATATATTTT.

The gene calls are TRBV4-3 and TRBJ2-1, with a tentative D call TRBD2 (6 bases). Per the germline V gene, CDR1 is LGHNA and CDR2 is YSLEER. V was pared by 5 bases and J by 4 bases, with 15 bases between. The CDR3 runs 15 residues. CDR3 sequence (DNA): TGCGCCAGCAGCGGGGGGATTGCGGTTTACAATGAGCAGTTCTTC. Translated, it gives CASSGGIAVYNEQFF.

The gene calls are TRBV4-1 and TRBJ1-5, with 9 nucleotides matching TRBD1. This CDR3 is built from 16 residues. Germline V lookup: CDR1 MGHRA, CDR2 YSYEKL. Trimming at V came to 0 bases and at J to 5 bases, leaving 5 bases not matched to a gene. CDR3 protein: CASSQEPGQGHQPQHF. The CDR3 DNA reads TGCGCCAGCAGCCAAGAACCAGGACAGGGGCATCAGCCCCAGCATTTT.

The chain recombines TRBV6-6 with TRBJ2-1; 7 bases match TRBD2. Germline CDR1 is MNHNY and CDR2 is SVGAGI (reference sequence). V was pared by 0 bases and J by 15 bases, with 8 bases of the junction left unmatched. The CDR3 loop spans 13 amino acids. The CDR3 coding sequence is TGTGCCAGCAGTTACTCTGATGCGGGAGTCCGGTTCTTC. It translates to CASSYSDAGVRFF.

V gene TRBV9 combines with J gene TRBJ2-1, with 8 positions matching TRBD2. The CDR3 contains 14 residues. Per the germline V gene, CDR1 is SGDLS and CDR2 is YYNGEE. Unmatched junction bases numbered 8, after V lost 0 bases and J lost 12 bases. CDR3: CASSVAGGESGQFF. The CDR3 region has the DNA TGTGCCAGCAGCGTAGCGGGAGGGGAGTCGGGGCAGTTCTTC.

This clone was observed a single time. The V gene is TRBV4-1, the J gene TRBJ2-2, with a weak D call TRBD2 (7 bases). The V gene lost 0 bases and the J gene lost 3 bases, with 20 bases spanning the gap. Germline-derived CDR1 and CDR2 are MGHRA and YSYEKL. The CDR3 totals 19 residues. CDR3 bases: TGCGCCAGCAGCCAAGAAGGGGGGTTCAGCGGGACCTACACCGGGGAGCTGTTTTTT. This translates into CASSQEGGFSGTYTGELFF.

The chain uses TRBV5-4 and TRBJ2-7, with D perhaps given as TRBD1 or TRBD2 (6 bases each). Germline V lookup: CDR1 SGHNT, CDR2 YYREEE (reference sequence). The CDR3 covers 14 residues. V was cut by 1 base and J by 3 bases, with 11 bases left in between. CDR3 loop: CASSLRGPGYEQYF. In DNA, the CDR3 is TGTGCCAGCAGCTTGCGGGGGCCAGGCTACGAGCAGTACTTC.

The rearrangement joins TRBV7-2 to TRBJ2-4; the D is unclear. The CDR3 sequence is 17 residues long. Germline lookup yields CDR1 SGHTA and CDR2 FQGNSA. Trimming pared 1 base from V and 1 base from J, leaving 14 bases between. The CDR3 protein is CASSLELGLRAKNIQYF. In nucleotides, the CDR3 is TGTGCCAGCAGCTTAGAGTTGGGTTTAAGGGCCAAAAACATTCAGTACTTC.

J is TRBJ1-1 and V is TRBV29-1; no firm D call. CDR1 and CDR2 (germline): SQVTM, ANQGSEA. V lost 4 bases, J lost 0 bases, and 12 bases lay in between. This CDR3 is built from 14 residues. CDR3 in DNA: TGCAGCGTTGTGGTTCGGAGCATGAACACTGAAGCTTTCTTT. It codes for CSVVVRSMNTEAFF.